The source of this T cell receptor (beta chain) is a study of T cells in tumors after PD-1 blockade. With V trimmed by 5 bases and J by 7 bases, 4 bases remained unmatched. The CDR3 loop spans 15 amino acids. From germline, CDR1 is SNHLY and CDR2 FYNNEI. The assay was immunoSEQ multiplex PCR, and TCRdb's table has in-frame clones only and misses some. The sample consists of 45,000 to 60,000 clones, more than 65% of them appearing once. Specimen: PBMCs, collected before anti-PD-1 therapy. This TCR came from a human donor with advanced basal cell or squamous cell carcinoma (not recorded which). The chain uses TRBV2 and TRBJ2-5; 16 nucleotides match TRBD2. Here the CDR3 DNA reads TGTGCCAGCAGTCCAGGGACTAGCGGGGGGGGGACCCAGTACTTC. Protein sequence: CASSPGTSGGGTQYF.